Described below is a single T cell receptor beta chain sequence and its context. What it recognizes is unknown. This sample was included in a study of cytomegalovirus exposure and HLA in healthy donors. The donors (healthy individuals) were bone marrow donors. It was with 60 Vbeta and 13 Jbeta primers that the PCR ran. TCRdb's copy holds only in-frame clones and misses some; the assay was immunoSEQ multiplex PCR. Here the sample spans around 130,000 clones, 81% being singletons. General study results and limits: Clonal expansion, a later analysis showed, was greater in HLA-associated TCR beta chains than in equally common others. Per a prior analysis, the majority of TCR beta V segments were productive roughly 87% or roughly 30% of the time. Accounts indicate the classifier identified cytomegalovirus status with strong specificity and sensitivity.

The clonotype comes from a man aged 35 to 55 in good health and CMV-seronegative. Sequencing was done on a sample of PBMCs.

The CDR3 here is CASTRAGTEAFF. The CDR3 nucleotides are TGTGCCAGTACCAGGGCAGGCACTGAAGCTTTCTTT. This chain links TRBV19 with TRBJ1-1, with TRBD1 as a possible D gene (5 bases). CDR1 is LNHDA, CDR2 SQIVND, per germline (reference sequence). This CDR3 is 12 amino acids long. The V and J ends lost 7 bases and 4 bases respectively, with 10 bases between them.